Sequencing of this TCR beta chain was carried out in a study of blood T cell repertoires in COVID-19. At the level of the study: T cells, B-cell-depleted T cells, or PBMCs supplied cDNA or gDNA.

The protocol was immunoSEQ multiplex PCR, while the TCRdb copy is restricted to in-frame clones and leaves out a portion. The data contain around 25,000 clones, 81% of them singletons. Germline CDR1 is SGHTA and CDR2 is FQGNSA. There are 16 residues in the CDR3. J lost 1 base, V lost 1 base, and 7 bases had no gene match. This chain connects TRBV7-2 to TRBJ2-7; 7 nucleotides agree with TRBD2. Sequenced input: peripheral blood. This receptor was identified in a man in his 70s with acute or convalescent COVID-19. The CDR3 sequence: CASSLVGGRVSYEQYF. The CDR3 nucleotides read TGTGCCAGCAGCTTAGTGGGGGGGAGGGTTTCCTACGAGCAGTACTTC.